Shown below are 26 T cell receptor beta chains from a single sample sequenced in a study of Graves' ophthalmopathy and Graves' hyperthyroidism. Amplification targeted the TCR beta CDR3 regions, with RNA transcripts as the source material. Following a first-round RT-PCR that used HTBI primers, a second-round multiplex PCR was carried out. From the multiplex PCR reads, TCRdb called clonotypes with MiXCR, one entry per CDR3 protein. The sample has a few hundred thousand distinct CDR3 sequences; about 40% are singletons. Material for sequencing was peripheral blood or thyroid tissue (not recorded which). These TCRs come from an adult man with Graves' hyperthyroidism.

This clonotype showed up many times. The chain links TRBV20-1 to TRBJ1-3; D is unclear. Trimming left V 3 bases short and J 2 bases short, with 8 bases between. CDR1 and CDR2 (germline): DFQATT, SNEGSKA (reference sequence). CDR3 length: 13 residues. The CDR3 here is CSASGVPGNTIYF. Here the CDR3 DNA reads TGCAGTGCTAGCGGGGTACCTGGAAACACCATATATTTT.

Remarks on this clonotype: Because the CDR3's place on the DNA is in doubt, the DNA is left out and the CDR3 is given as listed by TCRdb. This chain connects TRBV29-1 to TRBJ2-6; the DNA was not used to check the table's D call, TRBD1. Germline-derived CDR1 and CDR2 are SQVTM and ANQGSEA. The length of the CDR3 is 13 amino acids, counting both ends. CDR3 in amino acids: CSVGLGAVGTEAF.

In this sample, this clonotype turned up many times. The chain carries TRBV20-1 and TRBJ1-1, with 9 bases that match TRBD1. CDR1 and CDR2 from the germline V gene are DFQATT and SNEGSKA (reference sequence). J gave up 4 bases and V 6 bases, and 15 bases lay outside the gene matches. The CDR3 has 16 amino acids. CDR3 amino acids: CSAITGGAVGSTEAFF. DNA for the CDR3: TGCAGTGCAATAACAGGGGGCGCAGTAGGGAGCACTGAAGCTTTCTTT.

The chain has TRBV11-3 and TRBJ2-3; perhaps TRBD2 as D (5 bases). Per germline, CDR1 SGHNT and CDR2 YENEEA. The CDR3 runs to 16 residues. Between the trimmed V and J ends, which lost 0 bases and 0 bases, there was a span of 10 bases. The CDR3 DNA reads TGTGCCAGCAGCTTAGAGAGGGTCCCTAGCACAGATACGCAGTATTTT. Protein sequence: CASSLERVPSTDTQYF.

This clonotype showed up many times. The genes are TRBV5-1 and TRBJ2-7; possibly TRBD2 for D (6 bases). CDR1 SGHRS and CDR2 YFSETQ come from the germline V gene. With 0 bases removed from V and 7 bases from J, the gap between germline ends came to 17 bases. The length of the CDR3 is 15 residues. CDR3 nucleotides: TGCGCCAGCAGCTTGGCAGGGACTTCCGAGGGGGAGCAGTACTTC. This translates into CASSLAGTSEGEQYF.

CDR3 in amino acids: CASSTPRVSQETQHF. The DNA for the CDR3 is TGTGCCAGCAGCACACCCCGGGTGTCCCAAGAGACCCAGCATTTT. This chain connects TRBV7-2 to TRBJ1-5; D gene unclear. This CDR3 spans 15 amino acids. The ends were cut back, 5 bases at V and 11 bases at J, with 22 bases in the middle. Germline V CDR1 and CDR2: SGHTA, FQGNSA.

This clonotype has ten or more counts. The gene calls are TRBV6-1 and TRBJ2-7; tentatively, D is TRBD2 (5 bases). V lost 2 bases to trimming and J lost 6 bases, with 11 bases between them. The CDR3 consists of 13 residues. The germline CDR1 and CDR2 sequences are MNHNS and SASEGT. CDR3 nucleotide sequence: TGTGCCAGCAGTGAAAGTTTGAGGGTCGAGCAGTACTTC. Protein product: CASSESLRVEQYF.

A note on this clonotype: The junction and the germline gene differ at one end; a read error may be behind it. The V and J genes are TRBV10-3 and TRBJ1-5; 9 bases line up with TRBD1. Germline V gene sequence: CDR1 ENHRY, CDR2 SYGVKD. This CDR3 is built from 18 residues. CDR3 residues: CASSYSGQGFLLDQPQHF. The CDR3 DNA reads TGTGCCAGCAGTTACTCGGGACAGGGTTTTTTGCTTGATCAGCCCCAGCATTTT.

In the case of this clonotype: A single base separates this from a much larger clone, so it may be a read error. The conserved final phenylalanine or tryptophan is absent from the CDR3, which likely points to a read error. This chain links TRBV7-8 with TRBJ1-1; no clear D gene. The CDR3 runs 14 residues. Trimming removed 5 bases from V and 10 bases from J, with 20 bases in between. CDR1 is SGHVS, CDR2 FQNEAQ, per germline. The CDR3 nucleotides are TGTGCCAGCAGCCCCGGCCGGGCCGTAACCGGAGCTTTCCTT. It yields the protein CASSPGRAVTGAFL.

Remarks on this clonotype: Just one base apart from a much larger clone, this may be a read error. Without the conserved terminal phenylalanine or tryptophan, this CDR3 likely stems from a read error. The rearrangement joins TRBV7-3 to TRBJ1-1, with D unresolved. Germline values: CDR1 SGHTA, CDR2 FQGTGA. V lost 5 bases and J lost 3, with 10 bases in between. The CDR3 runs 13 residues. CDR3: CASSQDPHTEAFL. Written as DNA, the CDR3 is TGTGCCAGCAGCCAAGACCCCCACACTGAAGCTTTCCTT.

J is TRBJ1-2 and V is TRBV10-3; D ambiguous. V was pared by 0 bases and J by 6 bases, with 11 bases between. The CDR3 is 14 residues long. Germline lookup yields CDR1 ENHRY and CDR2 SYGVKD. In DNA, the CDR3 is TGTGCCATCAGTGAGTCAGGGCAGATGGATGGCTACACCTTC. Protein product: CAISESGQMDGYTF.

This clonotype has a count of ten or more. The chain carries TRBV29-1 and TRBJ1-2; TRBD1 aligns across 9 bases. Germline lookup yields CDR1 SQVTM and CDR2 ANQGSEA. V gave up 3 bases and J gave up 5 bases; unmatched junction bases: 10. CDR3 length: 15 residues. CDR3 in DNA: TGCAGCGTTGATCGGGGACAGGGTAATAGGTATGGCTACACCTTC. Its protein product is CSVDRGQGNRYGYTF.

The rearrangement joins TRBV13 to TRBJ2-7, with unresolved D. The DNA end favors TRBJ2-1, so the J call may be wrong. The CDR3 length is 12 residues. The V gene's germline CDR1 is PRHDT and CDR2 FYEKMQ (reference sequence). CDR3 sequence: CASSLVSDEQFF. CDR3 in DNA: TGTGCCAGCAGCTTAGTCAGCGATGAGCAGTTCTTC.

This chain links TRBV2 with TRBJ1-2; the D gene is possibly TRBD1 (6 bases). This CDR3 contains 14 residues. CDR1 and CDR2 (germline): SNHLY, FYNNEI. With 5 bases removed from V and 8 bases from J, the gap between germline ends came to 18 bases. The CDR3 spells CASSLMDSGGGYTF. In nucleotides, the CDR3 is TGTGCCAGCAGTTTAATGGACAGCGGTGGGGGCTACACCTTC.

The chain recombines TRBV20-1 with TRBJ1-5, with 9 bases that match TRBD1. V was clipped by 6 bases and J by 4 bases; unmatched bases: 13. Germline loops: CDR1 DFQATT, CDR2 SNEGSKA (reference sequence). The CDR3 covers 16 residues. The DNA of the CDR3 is TGCAGTGCCAGCACCTTGACGACAGGGGGGAATCAGCCCCAGCATTTT. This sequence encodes CSASTLTTGGNQPQHF.

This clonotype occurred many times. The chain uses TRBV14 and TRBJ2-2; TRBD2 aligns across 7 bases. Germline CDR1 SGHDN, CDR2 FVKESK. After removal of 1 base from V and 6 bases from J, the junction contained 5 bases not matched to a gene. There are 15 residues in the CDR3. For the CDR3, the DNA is TGTGCCAGCAGCCAAGGACTAGCTACACCCGGGGAGCTGTTTTTT. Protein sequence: CASSQGLATPGELFF.

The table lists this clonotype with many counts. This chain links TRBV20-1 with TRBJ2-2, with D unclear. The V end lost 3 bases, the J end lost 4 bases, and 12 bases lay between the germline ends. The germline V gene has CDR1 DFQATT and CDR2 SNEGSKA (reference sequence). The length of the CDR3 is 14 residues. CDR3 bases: TGCAGTGCTAGTCTTCCAGAGGCCACCGGGGAGCTGTTTTTT. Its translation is CSASLPEATGELFF.

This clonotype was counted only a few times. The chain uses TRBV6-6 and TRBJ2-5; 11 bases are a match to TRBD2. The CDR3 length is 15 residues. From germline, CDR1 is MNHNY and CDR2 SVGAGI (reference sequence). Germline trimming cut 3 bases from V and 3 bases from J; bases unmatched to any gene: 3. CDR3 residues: CASSYGTSGEETQYF. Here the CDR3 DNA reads TGTGCCAGCAGTTATGGGACTAGCGGTGAAGAGACCCAGTACTTC.

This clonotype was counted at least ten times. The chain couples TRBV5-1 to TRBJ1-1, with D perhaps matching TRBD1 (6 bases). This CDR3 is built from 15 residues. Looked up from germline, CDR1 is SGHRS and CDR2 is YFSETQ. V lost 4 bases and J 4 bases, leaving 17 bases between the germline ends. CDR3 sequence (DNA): TGCGCCAGCAGCAAGGGGTATGGGACAAGCACTGAAGCTTTCTTT. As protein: CASSKGYGTSTEAFF.

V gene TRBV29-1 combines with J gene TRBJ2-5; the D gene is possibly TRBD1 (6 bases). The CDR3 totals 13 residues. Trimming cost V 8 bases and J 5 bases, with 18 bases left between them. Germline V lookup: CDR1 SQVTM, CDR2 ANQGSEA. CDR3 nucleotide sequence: TGCAGCATTTTCGTAACAGGGCTGGAGACCCAGTACTTC. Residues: CSIFVTGLETQYF.

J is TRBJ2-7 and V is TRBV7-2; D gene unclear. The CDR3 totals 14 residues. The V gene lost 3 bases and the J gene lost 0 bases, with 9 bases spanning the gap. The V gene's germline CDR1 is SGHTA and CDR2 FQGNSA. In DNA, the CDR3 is TGTGCCAGCAGCTTCGATCTAACCTCCTACGAGCAGTACTTC. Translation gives CASSFDLTSYEQYF.

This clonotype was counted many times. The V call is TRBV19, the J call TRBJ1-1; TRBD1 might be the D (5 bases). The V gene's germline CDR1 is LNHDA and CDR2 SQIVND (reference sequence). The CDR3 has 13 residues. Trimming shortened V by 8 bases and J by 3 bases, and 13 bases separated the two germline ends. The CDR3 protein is CASSRGMDTEAFF. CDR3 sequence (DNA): TGTGCCAGTTCGCGGGGGATGGACACTGAAGCTTTCTTT.

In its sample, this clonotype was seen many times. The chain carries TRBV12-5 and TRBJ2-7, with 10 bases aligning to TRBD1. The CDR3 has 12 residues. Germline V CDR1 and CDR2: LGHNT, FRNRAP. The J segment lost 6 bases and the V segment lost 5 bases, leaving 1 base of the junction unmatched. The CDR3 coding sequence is TGTGCTAGTGGTCGACAGGGGGCCGAGCAGTACTTC. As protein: CASGRQGAEQYF.

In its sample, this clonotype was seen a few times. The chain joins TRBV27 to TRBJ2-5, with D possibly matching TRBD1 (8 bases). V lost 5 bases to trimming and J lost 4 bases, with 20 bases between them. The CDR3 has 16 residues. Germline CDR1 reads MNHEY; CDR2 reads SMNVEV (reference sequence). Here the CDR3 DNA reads TGTGCCAGCAGTCCCTGGACAGGGAGGGACGGAGAGACCCAGTACTTC. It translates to CASSPWTGRDGETQYF.

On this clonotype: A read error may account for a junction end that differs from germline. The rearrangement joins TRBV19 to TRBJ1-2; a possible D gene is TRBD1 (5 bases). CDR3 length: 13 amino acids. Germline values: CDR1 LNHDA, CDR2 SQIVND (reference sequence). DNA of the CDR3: TGTGCCAGTAGTATGGGACCGGGCTATGGCTGCACCTTC. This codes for CASSMGPGYGCTF.

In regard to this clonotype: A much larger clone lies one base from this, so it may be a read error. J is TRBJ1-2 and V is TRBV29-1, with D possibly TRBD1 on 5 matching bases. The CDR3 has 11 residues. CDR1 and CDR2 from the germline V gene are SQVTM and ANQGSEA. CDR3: CGVNGGSGYTF. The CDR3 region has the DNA TGCGGCGTAAACGGGGGGAGTGGCTACACCTTC.